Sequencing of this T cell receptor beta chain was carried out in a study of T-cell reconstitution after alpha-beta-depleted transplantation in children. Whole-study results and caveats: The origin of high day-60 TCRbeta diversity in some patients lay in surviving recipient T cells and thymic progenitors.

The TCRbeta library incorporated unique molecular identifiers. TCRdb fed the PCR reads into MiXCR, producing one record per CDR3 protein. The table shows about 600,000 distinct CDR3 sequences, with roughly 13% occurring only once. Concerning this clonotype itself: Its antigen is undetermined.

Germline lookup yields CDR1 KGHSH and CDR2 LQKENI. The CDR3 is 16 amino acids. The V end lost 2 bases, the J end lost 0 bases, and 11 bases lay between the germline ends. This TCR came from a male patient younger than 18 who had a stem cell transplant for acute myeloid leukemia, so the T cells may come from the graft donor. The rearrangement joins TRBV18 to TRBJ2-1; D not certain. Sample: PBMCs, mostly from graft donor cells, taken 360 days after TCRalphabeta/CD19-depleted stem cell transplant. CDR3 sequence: CASSPFRDTSYNEQFF. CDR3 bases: TGTGCCAGCTCACCATTCAGAGATACCTCCTACAATGAGCAGTTCTTC.